Sequencing of this T cell receptor beta chain was carried out in a study of blood T cell repertoires in COVID-19. Across the study: T cells, B-cell-depleted T cells, or PBMCs supplied cDNA or gDNA.

This clone has only a few counts. Germline CDR1 is SGHRS and CDR2 is YFSETQ. V dropped 2 bases and J dropped 1; count of bases not matched to a gene: 3. The CDR3 spans 15 residues. In the original processing: How many nucleated cells were present was estimated from reference gene primer amplification. The repertoire was sequenced with immunoSEQ multiplex PCR; TCRdb's copy has only in-frame clones and lacks some. V and J calls and clone size are as listed in that table; D and trimming were resolved from the DNA. Here the sample spans 110,000 to 150,000 clones, around 89% being singletons. This TCR was recovered from a man aged 55-75 years with active or convalescent COVID-19. V and J are TRBV5-1 and TRBJ2-1; 7 positions match TRBD2. Input material: peripheral blood. For the CDR3, the DNA is TGCGCCAGCAGCTTAGCGGGGACGTCCTACAATGAGCAGTTCTTC. Protein: CASSLAGTSYNEQFF.